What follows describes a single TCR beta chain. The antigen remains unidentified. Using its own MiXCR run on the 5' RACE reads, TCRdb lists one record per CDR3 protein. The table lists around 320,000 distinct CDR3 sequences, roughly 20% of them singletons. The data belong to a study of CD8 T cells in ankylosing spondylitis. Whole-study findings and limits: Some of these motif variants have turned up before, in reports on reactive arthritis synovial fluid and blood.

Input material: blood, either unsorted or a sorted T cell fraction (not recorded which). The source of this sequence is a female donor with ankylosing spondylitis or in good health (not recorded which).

The CDR3 DNA reads as TGTGCCAGCTCACTGACAGCCCGGGGGACAGATACGCAGTATTTT. This encodes CASSLTARGTDTQYF. This rearrangement joins TRBV18 to TRBJ2-3, with TRBD2 as a possible D gene (6 bases). The germline gives CDR1 KGHSH, CDR2 LQKENI. The V gene lost 4 bases and the J gene lost 3 bases, with 14 bases spanning the gap. The CDR3 runs 15 residues.